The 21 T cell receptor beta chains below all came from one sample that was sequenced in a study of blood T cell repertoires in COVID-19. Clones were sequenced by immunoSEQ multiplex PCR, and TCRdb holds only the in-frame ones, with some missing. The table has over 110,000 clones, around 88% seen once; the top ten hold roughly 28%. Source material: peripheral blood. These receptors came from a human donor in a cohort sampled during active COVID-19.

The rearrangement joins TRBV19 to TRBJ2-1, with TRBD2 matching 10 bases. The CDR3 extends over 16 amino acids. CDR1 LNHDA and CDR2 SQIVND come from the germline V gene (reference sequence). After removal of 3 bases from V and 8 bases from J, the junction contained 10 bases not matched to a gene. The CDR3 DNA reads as TGTGCCAGTAGTATTGAGGTAGCGGGGGGAATTCATGAGCAGTTCTTC. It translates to CASSIEVAGGIHEQFF.

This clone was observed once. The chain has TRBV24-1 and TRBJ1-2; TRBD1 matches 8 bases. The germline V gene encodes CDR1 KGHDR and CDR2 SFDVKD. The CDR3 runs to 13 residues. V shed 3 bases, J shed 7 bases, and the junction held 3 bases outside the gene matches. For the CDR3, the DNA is TGTGCCACCAGTGATCCGGGACAGGCTGGCTACACCTTC. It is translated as CATSDPGQAGYTF.

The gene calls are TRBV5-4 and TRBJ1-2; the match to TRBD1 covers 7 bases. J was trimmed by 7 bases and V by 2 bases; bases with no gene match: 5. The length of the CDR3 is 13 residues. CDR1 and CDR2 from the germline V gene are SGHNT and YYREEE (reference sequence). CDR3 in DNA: TGTGCCAGCAGCTTCCCGGGACAGCGTGGCTACACCTTC. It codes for CASSFPGQRGYTF.

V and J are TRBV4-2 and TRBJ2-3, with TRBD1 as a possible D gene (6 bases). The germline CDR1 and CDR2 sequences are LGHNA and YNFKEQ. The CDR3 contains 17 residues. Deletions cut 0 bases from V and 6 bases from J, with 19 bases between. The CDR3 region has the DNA TGTGCCAGCAGCCAAGAACACCTCAGGGGAATGGAGGATACGCAGTATTTT. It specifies CASSQEHLRGMEDTQYF.

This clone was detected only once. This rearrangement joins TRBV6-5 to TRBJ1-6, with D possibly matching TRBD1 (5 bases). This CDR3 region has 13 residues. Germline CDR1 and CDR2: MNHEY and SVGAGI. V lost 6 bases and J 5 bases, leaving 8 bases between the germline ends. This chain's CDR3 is CASRQGNNSPLHF. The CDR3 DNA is TGTGCCAGCAGGCAGGGTAATAATTCACCCCTCCACTTT.

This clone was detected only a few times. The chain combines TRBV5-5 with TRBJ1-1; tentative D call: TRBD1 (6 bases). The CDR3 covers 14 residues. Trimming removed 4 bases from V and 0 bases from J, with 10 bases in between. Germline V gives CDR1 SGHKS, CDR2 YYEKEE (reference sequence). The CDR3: CASSPGQMNTEAFF. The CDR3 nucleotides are TGTGCCAGCAGCCCTGGACAGATGAACACTGAAGCTTTCTTT.

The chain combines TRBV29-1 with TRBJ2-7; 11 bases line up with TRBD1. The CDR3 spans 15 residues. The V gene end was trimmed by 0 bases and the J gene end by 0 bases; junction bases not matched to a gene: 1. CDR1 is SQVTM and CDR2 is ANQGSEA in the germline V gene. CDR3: CSVEEGTGGSYEQYF. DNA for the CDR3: TGCAGCGTTGAAGAGGGGACAGGGGGCTCCTACGAGCAGTACTTC.

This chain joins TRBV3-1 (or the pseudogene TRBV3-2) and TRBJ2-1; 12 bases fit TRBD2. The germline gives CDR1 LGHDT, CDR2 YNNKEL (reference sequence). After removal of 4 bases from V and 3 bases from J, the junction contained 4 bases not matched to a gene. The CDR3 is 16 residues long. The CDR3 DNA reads TGTGCCAGCAGCCCGCTAGCGGGGGGGATCTACAATGAGCAGTTCTTC. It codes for CASSPLAGGIYNEQFF.

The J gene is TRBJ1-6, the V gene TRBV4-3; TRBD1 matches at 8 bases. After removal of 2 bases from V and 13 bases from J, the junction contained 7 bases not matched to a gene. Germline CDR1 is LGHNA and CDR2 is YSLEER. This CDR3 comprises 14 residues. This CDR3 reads CASSQPDRGKPLHF. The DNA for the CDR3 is TGCGCCAGCAGCCAACCCGACAGGGGCAAGCCCCTCCACTTT.

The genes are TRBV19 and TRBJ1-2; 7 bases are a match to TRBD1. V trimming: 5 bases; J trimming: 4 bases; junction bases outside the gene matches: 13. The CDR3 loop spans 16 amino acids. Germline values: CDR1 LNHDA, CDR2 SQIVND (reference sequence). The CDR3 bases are TGTGCCAGTAGTCCTACAACAGGGGTGCACGGCTATGGCTACACCTTC. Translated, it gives CASSPTTGVHGYGYTF.

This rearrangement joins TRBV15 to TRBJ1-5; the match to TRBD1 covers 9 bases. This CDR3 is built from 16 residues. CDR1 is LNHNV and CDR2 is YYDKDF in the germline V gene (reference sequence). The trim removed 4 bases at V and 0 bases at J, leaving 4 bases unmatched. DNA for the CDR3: TGTGCCACCAGCACGGACAGGGGATTTAGCAATCAGCCCCAGCATTTT. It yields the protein CATSTDRGFSNQPQHF.

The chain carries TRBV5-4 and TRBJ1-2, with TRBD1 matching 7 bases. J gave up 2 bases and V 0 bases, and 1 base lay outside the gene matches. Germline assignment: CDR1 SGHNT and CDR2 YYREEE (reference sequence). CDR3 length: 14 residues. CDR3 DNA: TGTGCCAGCAGCTTGGCGGGACAGAACTATGGCTACACCTTC. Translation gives CASSLAGQNYGYTF.

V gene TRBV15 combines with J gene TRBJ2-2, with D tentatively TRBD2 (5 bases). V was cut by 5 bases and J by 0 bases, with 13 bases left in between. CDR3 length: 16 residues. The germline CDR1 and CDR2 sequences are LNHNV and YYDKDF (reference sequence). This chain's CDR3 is CATSPSGRPNTGELFF. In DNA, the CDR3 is TGTGCCACCAGCCCGTCGGGGAGACCGAACACCGGGGAGCTGTTTTTT.

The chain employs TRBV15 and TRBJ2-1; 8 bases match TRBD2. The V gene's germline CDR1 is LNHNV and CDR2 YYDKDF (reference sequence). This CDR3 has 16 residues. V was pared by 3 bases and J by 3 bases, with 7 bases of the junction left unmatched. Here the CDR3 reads CATSRPGGTIYNEQFF. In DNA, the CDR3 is TGTGCCACCAGCAGGCCGGGAGGGACTATCTACAATGAGCAGTTCTTC. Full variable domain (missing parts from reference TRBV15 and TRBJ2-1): DAMVIQNPRYQVTQFGKPVTLSCSQTLNHNVMYWYQQKSSQAPKLLFHYYDKDFNNEADTPDNFQSRRPNTSFCFLDIRSPGLGDTAMYLCATSRPGGTIYNEQFFGPGTRLTVL.

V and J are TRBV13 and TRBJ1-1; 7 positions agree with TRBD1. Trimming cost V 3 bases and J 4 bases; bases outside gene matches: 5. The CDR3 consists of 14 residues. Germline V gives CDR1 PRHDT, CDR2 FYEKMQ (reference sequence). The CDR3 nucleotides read TGTGCCAGCAGCTTTCAGGGGGAGTCCACTGAAGCTTTCTTT. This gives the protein CASSFQGESTEAFF.

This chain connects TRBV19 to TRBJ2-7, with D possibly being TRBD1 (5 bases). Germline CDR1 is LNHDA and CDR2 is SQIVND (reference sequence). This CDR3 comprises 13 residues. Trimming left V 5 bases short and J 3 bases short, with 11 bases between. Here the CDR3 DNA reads TGTGCCAGTAGTCCCCAGACAGACTACGAGCAGTACTTC. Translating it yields CASSPQTDYEQYF.

The CDR3 bases are TGTGCCAGCAGTGCCAGGCTCCAAGGGGATCACTACTTC. Residues: CASSARLQGDHYF. This chain joins TRBV12-3 or TRBV12-4 and TRBJ2-5; D perhaps matches TRBD1 (5 bases). CDR3 length: 13 residues. V was trimmed by 5 bases and J by 14 bases, leaving 21 bases between them.

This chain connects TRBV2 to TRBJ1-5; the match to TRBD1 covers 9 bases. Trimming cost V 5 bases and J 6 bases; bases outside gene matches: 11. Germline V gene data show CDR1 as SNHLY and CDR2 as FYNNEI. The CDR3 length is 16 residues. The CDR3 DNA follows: TGTGCCAGCAGTCCCTCCGGGACAGGGTTAGTTCAGCCCCAGCATTTT. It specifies CASSPSGTGLVQPQHF.

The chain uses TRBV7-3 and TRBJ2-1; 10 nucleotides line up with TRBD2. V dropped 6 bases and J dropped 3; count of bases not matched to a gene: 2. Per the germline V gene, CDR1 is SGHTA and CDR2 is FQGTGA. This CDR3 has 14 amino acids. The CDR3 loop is CASRGTSDYNEQFF. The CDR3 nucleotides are TGTGCCAGCAGGGGGACTAGCGACTACAATGAGCAGTTCTTC.

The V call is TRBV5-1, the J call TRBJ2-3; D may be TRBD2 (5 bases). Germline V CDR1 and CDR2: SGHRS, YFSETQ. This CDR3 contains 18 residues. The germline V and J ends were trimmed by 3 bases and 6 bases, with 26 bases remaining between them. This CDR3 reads CASSSQPQLVRQADTQYF. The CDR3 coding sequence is TGCGCCAGCAGCTCGCAACCACAACTAGTTAGGCAGGCGGATACGCAGTATTTT.

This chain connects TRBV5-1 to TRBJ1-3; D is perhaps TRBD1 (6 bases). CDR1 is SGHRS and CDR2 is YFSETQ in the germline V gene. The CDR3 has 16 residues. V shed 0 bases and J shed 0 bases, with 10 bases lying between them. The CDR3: CASSLGTDISGNTIYF. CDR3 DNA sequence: TGCGCCAGCAGCTTGGGGACAGATATCTCTGGAAACACCATATATTTT.